The 25 T cell receptor beta chains in this list originate from one sample, sequenced in a study of shared T cell receptors in the human thymus. Profiling relied on immunoSEQ multiplex PCR, and the TCRdb table lists in-frame clones only, not all of them. The sample has almost 550,000 clones, roughly 74% seen once. These data also formed part of another study, on human thymus T cells.

The sequenced material came from thymocytes. These receptors were collected from a boy under two years old with a congenital heart defect.

V is TRBV6-5 and J is TRBJ2-1; 7 nucleotides align to TRBD2. Trimming cost V 6 bases and J 6 bases; bases outside gene matches: 11. The germline gives CDR1 MNHEY, CDR2 SVGAGI. The length of the CDR3 is 15 residues. The CDR3 DNA sequence: TGTGCCAGCAGCCGACAGCGGGAAGGTTCCAATGAGCAGTTCTTC. Protein product: CASSRQREGSNEQFF.

This chain joins TRBV6-5 and TRBJ1-1, with D possibly TRBD1 on 5 matching bases. Germline V gene data show CDR1 as MNHEY and CDR2 as SVGAGI. The germline V and J ends were trimmed by 2 bases and 4 bases, with 17 bases remaining between them. The CDR3 consists of 16 residues. In DNA, the CDR3 is TGTGCCAGCAGTTACGGGGACTCTAAAAGGGGCACTGAAGCTTTCTTT. Amino acid sequence: CASSYGDSKRGTEAFF.

The gene calls are TRBV5-6 and TRBJ2-1; maybe TRBD1 (6 bases). CDR3 length: 15 amino acids. Trimming cost V 4 bases and J 3 bases, with 14 bases left between them. Germline V CDR1 and CDR2: SGHDT, YYEEEE. In DNA, the CDR3 is TGTGCCAGCAGCCCTAGGACAGTCTACTACAATGAGCAGTTCTTC. Its protein is CASSPRTVYYNEQFF.

The chain joins TRBV6-5 to TRBJ1-1; 9 bases line up with TRBD1. The CDR3 consists of 14 residues. V dropped 6 bases and J dropped 12; count of bases not matched to a gene: 14. The V gene's germline CDR1 is MNHEY and CDR2 SVGAGI. The CDR3 bases are TGTGCCAGCAGCCCCCACCCTGGACAGGGGAGAACTTTCTTT. Its translation: CASSPHPGQGRTFF.

This clone was detected once. V gene TRBV19 combines with J gene TRBJ1-4; D not resolved. Germline V gene data show CDR1 as LNHDA and CDR2 as SQIVND (reference sequence). The CDR3 loop spans 13 amino acids. Trimming stripped 5 bases from V and 7 bases from J, with 11 bases between. CDR3 bases: TGTGCCAGTAGTCCTGTGCGGGGTGAAAAACTGTTTTTT. Translating it yields CASSPVRGEKLFF. The full variable domain, in which reference TRBV19 and TRBJ1-4 provide the parts outside the CDR3, is DGGITQSPKYLFRKEGQNVTLSCEQNLNHDAMYWYRQDPGQGLRLIYYSQIVNDFQKGDIAEGYSVSREKKESFPLTVTSAQKNPTAFYLCASSPVRGEKLFFGSGTQLSVL.

This chain uses TRBV14 with TRBJ2-1; D may be TRBD2 (6 bases). Trimming removed 0 bases at V and 0 bases at J, with 15 bases between. Germline assignment: CDR1 SGHDN and CDR2 FVKESK. CDR3 length: 18 residues. The DNA for the CDR3 is TGTGCCAGCAGCCAAGATGGGGGTAGCGGAAGCTCCTACAATGAGCAGTTCTTC. It is translated as CASSQDGGSGSSYNEQFF. Filled out from reference TRBV14 and TRBJ2-1, the complete variable domain reads EAGVTQFPSHSVIEKGQTVTLRCDPISGHDNLYWYRRVMGKEIKFLLHFVKESKQDESGMPNNRFLAERTGGTYSTLKVQPAELEDSGVYFCASSQDGGSGSSYNEQFFGPGTRLTVL.

This clone was observed a few times. This chain connects TRBV19 to TRBJ1-3; TRBD1 might be the D (6 bases). The CDR3 runs 13 residues. CDR1 is LNHDA and CDR2 is SQIVND in the germline V gene (reference sequence). Trimming left V 4 bases short and J 2 bases short, with 6 bases between. The CDR3 reads CASSRQAGNTIYF. CDR3 nucleotide sequence: TGTGCCAGTAGTAGACAGGCTGGAAACACCATATATTTT.

The chain uses TRBV27 and TRBJ2-2, with 10 bases that match TRBD2. The CDR3 is 20 amino acids. V trimming: 5 bases; J trimming: 0 bases; junction bases outside the gene matches: 15. CDR1 MNHEY and CDR2 SMNVEV come from the germline V gene (reference sequence). The CDR3 loop reads CASSAGTSGILSANTGELFF. The CDR3, as DNA: TGTGCCAGCAGTGCAGGAACTAGCGGGATTCTGTCCGCGAACACCGGGGAGCTGTTTTTT.

V usage is TRBV29-1 and J usage is TRBJ2-2; 9 bases agree with TRBD1. The ends lost 6 bases at V and 1 base at J; junction bases unmatched: 9. Germline assignment: CDR1 SQVTM and CDR2 ANQGSEA. This CDR3 is built from 16 residues. This chain's CDR3 is CSVKTGGTQNTGELFF. The CDR3 DNA reads TGCAGCGTAAAGACAGGGGGGACTCAGAACACCGGGGAGCTGTTTTTT.

The table lists this clone with a few counts. V usage is TRBV5-4 and J usage is TRBJ2-1; TRBD2 agrees at 8 bases. The V gene end was trimmed by 6 bases and the J gene end by 7 bases; junction bases not matched to a gene: 9. The germline CDR1 and CDR2 sequences are SGHNT and YYREEE (reference sequence). The CDR3 is 14 residues long. CDR3 sequence: CASTPGGPGNEQFF. In DNA, the CDR3 is TGTGCCAGCACCCCGGGAGGGCCTGGTAATGAGCAGTTCTTC.

This clone was recorded only once. This chain connects TRBV18 to TRBJ1-3, with D tentatively TRBD1 (5 bases). Trimming removed 4 bases from V and 0 bases from J, with 13 bases in between. This CDR3 has 16 amino acids. Germline V gene lookup returns CDR1 KGHSH and CDR2 LQKENI. The CDR3: CASSRVGTDSGNTIYF. The CDR3 coding sequence is TGTGCCAGCTCACGGGTGGGGACTGACTCTGGAAACACCATATATTTT.

V is TRBV19 and J is TRBJ1-1, with 8 positions matching TRBD1. Germline V gives CDR1 LNHDA, CDR2 SQIVND (reference sequence). The CDR3 runs to 14 residues. Unmatched junction bases numbered 7, after V lost 5 bases and J lost 5 bases. CDR3: CASSFAGGNTEAFF. CDR3 nucleotides: TGTGCCAGTAGTTTCGCAGGGGGCAATACTGAAGCTTTCTTT.

J is TRBJ2-1 and V is TRBV7-9, with D maybe TRBD2 (6 bases). CDR1 is SEHNR and CDR2 is FQNEAQ in the germline V gene (reference sequence). V gave up 5 bases and J gave up 9 bases, with 23 bases separating them. This CDR3 contains 16 residues. CDR3 in DNA: TGTGCCAGCAGCCGGGGAGAGCGAGGAGGGGCGAGTGAGCAGTTCTTC. Translated: CASSRGERGGASEQFF.

CDR3 protein: CASSFSYSLESETKTPNTGELFF. DNA of the CDR3: TGTGCCAGCAGTTTCTCTTACTCACTCGAAAGCGAAACTAAAACGCCGAACACCGGGGAGCTGTTTTTT. The chain combines TRBV27 with TRBJ2-2, with unresolved D. The CDR3 runs 23 residues. Germline-derived CDR1 and CDR2 are MNHEY and SMNVEV (reference sequence). The germline V and J ends were trimmed by 3 bases and 0 bases, with 32 bases remaining between them.

This chain joins TRBV6-6 and TRBJ2-3, with TRBD2 matching over 7 bases. The CDR3 has 14 amino acids. Germline V gives CDR1 MNHNY, CDR2 SVGAGI (reference sequence). V trimming: 4 bases; J trimming: 5 bases; junction bases outside the gene matches: 6. DNA for the CDR3: TGTGCCAGCAGTTCCTTAGCGGGTGGAGATACGCAGTATTTT. Translating it yields CASSSLAGGDTQYF.

This clone has only a few counts. The rearrangement uses TRBV27 and TRBJ1-3, with TRBD1 matching 8 bases. After removal of 6 bases from V and 4 bases from J, the junction contained 5 bases not matched to a gene. CDR3 length: 14 residues. The germline gives CDR1 MNHEY, CDR2 SMNVEV (reference sequence). The CDR3 loop reads CASSAGGQGNTIYF. The DNA for the CDR3 is TGTGCCAGCAGCGCAGGGGGCCAAGGAAACACCATATATTTT.

In this sample, this clone turned up once. V and J are TRBV19 and TRBJ2-3, with 9 bases aligning to TRBD1. CDR1 is LNHDA and CDR2 is SQIVND in the germline V gene (reference sequence). The CDR3 runs 14 residues. With 7 bases clipped from V and 2 bases from J, the junction kept 4 bases outside the gene matches. In DNA, the CDR3 is TGTGCCAGTATTACAGGGGGCTACACAGATACGCAGTATTTT. Translation: CASITGGYTDTQYF.

The CDR3 sequence: CASSFAWWTARNEQFF. The CDR3 DNA follows: TGTGCCAGCAGCTTTGCCTGGTGGACTGCCCGGAATGAGCAGTTCTTC. The rearrangement joins TRBV7-9 to TRBJ2-1; D possibly corresponds to TRBD2 (5 bases). Germline assignment: CDR1 SEHNR and CDR2 FQNEAQ (reference sequence). The CDR3 is 16 amino acids. V was cut by 3 bases and J by 7 bases, with 19 bases left in between.

The rearrangement uses TRBV29-1 and TRBJ2-1, with 12 bases lining up with TRBD2. The length of the CDR3 is 17 residues. Unmatched junction bases numbered 10, after V lost 4 bases and J lost 3 bases. CDR1 SQVTM and CDR2 ANQGSEA come from the germline V gene. Here the CDR3 reads CSVVGTSGLIGYNEQFF. The CDR3 DNA is TGCAGCGTTGTTGGGACTAGCGGGCTTATAGGCTACAATGAGCAGTTCTTC.

To note about this clone: Sequence at one end of the junction differs from germline and may be a read error. The same CDR3 arises from other DNA sequences in this sample as well. The genes are TRBV5-6 and TRBJ2-7, with 7 bases lining up with TRBD1. The germline V gene has CDR1 SGHDT and CDR2 YYEEEE. The CDR3 totals 12 residues. Here the CDR3 reads CASSLGQYEQYF. CDR3 in DNA: TGCGCCAGCAGCTTGGGACAGTACGAGCAGTACTTC. The whole variable domain, filled in from reference TRBV5-6 and TRBJ2-7, reads DAGVTQSPTHLIKTRGQQVTLRCSPKSGHDTVSWYQQALGQGPQFIFQYYEEEERQRGNFPDRFSGHQFPNYSSELNVNALLLGDSALYLCASSLGQYEQYFGPGTRLTVT.

The V call is TRBV4-3, the J call TRBJ1-5; the match to TRBD1 covers 8 bases. V shed 3 bases and J 1 base; nucleotides not matched to a gene: 11. Germline-derived CDR1 and CDR2 are LGHNA and YSLEER. The CDR3 runs to 18 residues. CDR3 in DNA: TGCGCCAGCAGCCAGGCCTTCGGACAGGGAAGGAGCAATCAGCCCCAGCATTTT. It translates to CASSQAFGQGRSNQPQHF.

In its sample, this clone was seen a few times. The CDR3 region has the DNA TGTGCCAGTAGTACGAAGGAGGCTTTCTTT. Translation: CASSTKEAFF. The chain is built from TRBV19 and TRBJ1-1, with D unclear. V was pared by 4 bases and J by 11 bases, with 8 bases between. The germline V gene encodes CDR1 LNHDA and CDR2 SQIVND (reference sequence). The CDR3 consists of 10 residues. The full variable domain, completed using reference TRBV19 and TRBJ1-1, is DGGITQSPKYLFRKEGQNVTLSCEQNLNHDAMYWYRQDPGQGLRLIYYSQIVNDFQKGDIAEGYSVSREKKESFPLTVTSAQKNPTAFYLCASSTKEAFFGQGTRLTVV.

The chain uses TRBV25-1 and TRBJ2-3, with 10 positions matching TRBD2. The CDR3 sequence is 16 residues long. Germline V gene sequence: CDR1 MGHDK, CDR2 SYGVNS. The trim removed 6 bases at V and 1 base at J, leaving 7 bases unmatched. This CDR3 is CASSTSGKPRTDTQYF. The CDR3 DNA reads TGTGCCAGCAGCACTAGCGGGAAACCCCGCACAGATACGCAGTATTTT.

The chain couples TRBV30 to TRBJ2-2; 14 bases are a match to TRBD2. V lost 0 bases to trimming and J lost 1 base; unmatched junction nucleotides: 10. CDR1 GTSNPN and CDR2 SVGIG come from the germline V gene (reference sequence). CDR3 length equals 20 residues. The CDR3 sequence is CAWSVRGGLAGERNTGELFF. Written as DNA, the CDR3 is TGTGCCTGGAGTGTACGAGGGGGACTAGCGGGAGAAAGGAACACCGGGGAGCTGTTTTTT.

This chain links TRBV11-2 with TRBJ2-7; D gene ambiguous. V was cut by 4 bases and J by 0 bases, with 13 bases left in between. Germline lookup yields CDR1 SGHAT and CDR2 FQNNGV. The CDR3 extends over 15 amino acids. CDR3 in DNA: TGTGCCAGCAGCTCAACAGCCCTGAGCTCCTACGAGCAGTACTTC. Its protein is CASSSTALSSYEQYF.